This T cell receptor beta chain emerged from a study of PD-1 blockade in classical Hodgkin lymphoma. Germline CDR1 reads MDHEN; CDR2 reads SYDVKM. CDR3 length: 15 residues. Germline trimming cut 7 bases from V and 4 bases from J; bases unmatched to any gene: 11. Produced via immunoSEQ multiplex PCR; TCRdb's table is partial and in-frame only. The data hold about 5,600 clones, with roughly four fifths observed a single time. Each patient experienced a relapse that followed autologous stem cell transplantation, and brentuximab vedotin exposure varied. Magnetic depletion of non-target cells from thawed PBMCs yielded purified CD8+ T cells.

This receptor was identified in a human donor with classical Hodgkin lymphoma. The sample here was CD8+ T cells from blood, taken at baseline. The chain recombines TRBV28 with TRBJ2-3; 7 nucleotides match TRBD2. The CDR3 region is CASTPLGGNADTQYF. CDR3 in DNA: TGTGCCAGCACTCCCTTGGGGGGGAACGCAGATACGCAGTATTTT.